This TCR beta chain derives from a study of blood T cell repertoires in COVID-19. Whole-study context: The origin of the acute and convalescent COVID-19 samples was the United States, Italy and Spain.

Produced via immunoSEQ multiplex PCR; TCRdb's table is partial and in-frame only. The table lists about 170,000 clones, approximately 89% of them singletons. The CDR3 has 14 amino acids. The trim removed 6 bases at V and 7 bases at J, leaving 11 bases unmatched. CDR1 and CDR2 (germline): MNHEY, SMNVEV (reference sequence). Each participant's cohort was designated according to participant-reported clinical history. Cohort 3 donors were reported recovered after two negative PCRs, clearance, or symptom resolution. This clone has just a few counts. This chain joins TRBV27 and TRBJ1-2; 7 positions agree with TRBD1. The TCR sequence derives from a woman under 30 who had recovered from COVID-19. Material for sequencing was PBMCs or T cells enriched from blood (not recorded which). Here the CDR3 DNA reads TGTGCCAGCAGATCAGGGGGGCGTTCTTTTGGCTACACCTTC. Its translation is CASRSGGRSFGYTF.